Listed below are T cell receptor beta chains from one sample, sequenced in a study of blood T cells in healthy people across ages. MiXCR, run by TCRdb on the 5' RACE reads, gives a single entry per CDR3 protein. Of about 1,800,000 distinct CDR3 sequences detected, about 28% appear once; the ten largest clones hold less than 9.5%. The specimen sequenced was blood. All receptors derive from a woman in her 30s in good health. Both conserved end residues are part of each CDR3. Fields, in order: V gene, J gene, clone size, D gene, CDR3 protein, CDR3 DNA. The D gene is left open where the match is weak. Only part of the rows carry a size: once, few, many, or a class if the clone is expanded.

TRBV12-3/TRBV12-4,TRBJ2-3,NA,NA,CVSSQGTSLATQYF,TGTGTCAGCAGCCAGGGGACCAGTTTGGCTACGCAGTATTTT
TRBV7-2,TRBJ2-1,NA,TRBD2,CASRGDYTFNEQFF,TGTGCCAGCAGAGGGGACTACACCTTCAATGAGCAGTTCTTC
TRBV2,TRBJ1-4,NA,NA,CASSEAFKVGNEKLFF,TGTGCCAGCAGTGAAGCGTTCAAGGTGGGGAATGAAAAACTGTTTTTT
TRBV9,TRBJ2-1,NA,NA,CAGSPPQGNEQFF,TGTGCCGGCAGCCCGCCTCAAGGTAATGAGCAGTTCTTC
TRBV12-3/TRBV12-4,TRBJ2-5,few,NA,CASSLKQFGHQETQYF,TGTGCCAGCAGCTTAAAGCAGTTCGGCCATCAAGAGACCCAGTACTTC
TRBV2,TRBJ2-1,NA,NA,CASSPFNNEQFF,TGTGCCAGCTCTCCCTTCAACAATGAGCAGTTCTTC
TRBV28,TRBJ2-4,many,NA,CASSNGGGAYIQYF,TGTGCCAGCAGTAACGGAGGGGGCGCGTACATTCAGTACTTC
TRBV7-2,TRBJ2-3,few,NA,CASSSRLGATDTQYF,TGTGCCAGCAGCTCGCGATTGGGGGCTACAGATACGCAGTATTTT
TRBV5-5,TRBJ2-7,many,NA,CASSPQMDLDEQYF,TGTGCCAGCAGCCCCCAGATGGACCTCGACGAGCAGTACTTC
TRBV7-3,TRBJ1-1,many,TRBD1,CASSSQGDTEAFF,TGTGCCAGCAGCTCCCAGGGGGACACTGAAGCTTTCTTT
TRBV12-3/TRBV12-4,TRBJ2-5,few,NA,CASSRIISGTKQETQYF,TGTGCCAGCAGTCGAATTATTTCCGGGACGAAACAAGAGACCCAGTACTTC
TRBV11-2,TRBJ2-3,NA,NA,CASERGKGGADTQYF,TGTGCCAGCGAACGGGGGAAAGGGGGTGCAGATACGCAGTATTTT
TRBV20-1,TRBJ2-5,many,NA,CSAMRTGTYQETQYF,TGCAGTGCTATGAGGACGGGGACTTACCAAGAGACCCAGTACTTC
TRBV7-9,TRBJ2-7,NA,TRBD2,CASSLGRSGRGGEQYF,TGTGCCAGCAGCTTAGGAAGGAGCGGGAGAGGGGGCGAGCAGTACTTC
TRBV5-1,TRBJ1-6,NA,NA,CASRPVTGPNSPLHF,TGCGCCAGCAGACCTGTAACAGGGCCGAATTCACCCCTCCACTTT
TRBV27,TRBJ2-1,few,NA,CASSLLVSASSYNEQFF,TGTGCCAGCAGTTTATTAGTTAGCGCGAGCTCCTACAATGAGCAGTTCTTC
TRBV7-2,TRBJ2-4,few,TRBD2,CASSPGTRIIQYF,TGTGCCAGCAGCCCGGGGACTAGAATCATTCAGTACTTC
TRBV5-1,TRBJ2-1,few,TRBD1,CASSPGTGVNNEQFF,TGCGCCAGCAGCCCCGGGACAGGGGTGAACAATGAGCAGTTCTTC
TRBV5-1,TRBJ1-2,few,TRBD1,CASSLSGTGNYGYTF,TGCGCCAGCAGCCTGTCCGGGACAGGGAACTATGGCTACACCTTC
TRBV19,TRBJ1-2,NA,NA,CASSNLDYGYTF,TGTGCCAGTAGTAACCTGGACTATGGCTACACCTTC
TRBV12-3/TRBV12-4,TRBJ2-3,NA,NA,CASILAGVSTDTQYF,TGTGCCAGCATTTTAGCAGGGGTTAGCACAGATACGCAGTATTTT
TRBV6-5,TRBJ1-2,few,NA,CASSYRDQGYGYTF,TGTGCCAGCAGTTACAGGGACCAGGGCTATGGCTACACCTTC
TRBV3-1,TRBJ1-1,NA,TRBD1,CASSPSDRGYTEAFF,TGTGCCAGCAGCCCCTCGGACAGGGGGTACACTGAAGCTTTCTTT
TRBV14,TRBJ2-3,NA,NA,CASSQDGDWSTDTQYF,TGTGCCAGCAGCCAAGATGGGGATTGGAGCACAGATACGCAGTATTTT